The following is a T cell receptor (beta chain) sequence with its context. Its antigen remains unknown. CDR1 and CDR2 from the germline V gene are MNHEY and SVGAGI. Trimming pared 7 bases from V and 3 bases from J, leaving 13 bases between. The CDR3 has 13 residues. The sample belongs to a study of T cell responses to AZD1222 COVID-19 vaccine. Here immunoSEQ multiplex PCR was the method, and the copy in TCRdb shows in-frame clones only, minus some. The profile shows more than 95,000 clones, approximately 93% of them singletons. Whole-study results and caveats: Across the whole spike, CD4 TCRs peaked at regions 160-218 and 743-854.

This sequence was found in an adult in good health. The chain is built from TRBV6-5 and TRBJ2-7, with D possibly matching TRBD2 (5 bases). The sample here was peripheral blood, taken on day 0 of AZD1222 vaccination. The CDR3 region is CASTSGRFYEQYF. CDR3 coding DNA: TGTGCCAGCACGTCGGGAAGGTTCTACGAGCAGTACTTC.